Shown below are 21 T cell receptor beta chains from a single sample sequenced in a study of low-dose radiotherapy and immunotherapy resistance in tumors. Priming of first-strand cDNA relied on TRAV- and TRBV-specific primers (covering alpha and beta chains). TCRs were put through approximately 20 PCR cycles of amplification with Phusion. A constant-region primer and the V-primer adapter served as the primer pair. Each CDR3 protein is one row after TCRdb ran MiXCR on the reads. The sample contains tens of thousands of distinct CDR3 sequences, roughly 30% of which appear only once. Sample time point: before trial treatment. The sample in question was PBMCs, obtained before treatment. The source of these receptors is a female donor with ovarian cancer.

This clonotype was recorded a few times. The chain recombines TRBV5-1 with TRBJ2-7; D is undetermined. In germline, CDR1 is SGHRS, CDR2 YFSETQ. The CDR3 is 14 residues long. The V and J ends lost 0 bases and 2 bases respectively, with 9 bases between them. CDR3 DNA sequence: TGCGCCAGCAGCTTGGGGCTACCTCCCTACGAGCAGTACTTC. This gives the protein CASSLGLPPYEQYF.

This clonotype was found many times. The genes are TRBV6-2 or TRBV6-3 and TRBJ2-4; D gene unclear. V gave up 5 bases and J gave up 1 base, with 12 bases separating them. Per the germline V gene, CDR1 is MNHEY and CDR2 is SVGEGT. The CDR3 has 15 residues. The CDR3 reads CASSRSRGAKNIQYF. The CDR3 nucleotides read TGTGCCAGCAGTCGAAGCCGTGGGGCCAAAAACATTCAGTACTTC.

This clonotype was recorded many times. J is TRBJ1-4 and V is TRBV20-1; TRBD1 might be the D (5 bases). The CDR3 contains 11 residues. The germline V gene encodes CDR1 DFQATT and CDR2 SNEGSKA (reference sequence). V lost 6 bases, J lost 13 bases, and 15 bases lay in between. The CDR3 loop is CSAQPGPILFF. CDR3 DNA sequence: TGCAGTGCCCAACCGGGGCCGATACTGTTTTTT.

This clonotype was detected many times. In DNA, the CDR3 is TGTGCCAGCAGTCCGCAAGAGACCCAGTACTTC. It encodes CASSPQETQYF. The V call is TRBV16, the J call TRBJ2-5, with unresolved D. Trimming took off 6 bases at V and 2 bases at J, with 4 bases between the two ends. Looked up from germline, CDR1 is KGHSY and CDR2 is FQNENV. The CDR3 runs to 11 residues.

This clonotype was seen only a few times. This chain joins TRBV6-5 and TRBJ1-2; possibly TRBD1 for D (6 bases). Per the germline V gene, CDR1 is MNHEY and CDR2 is SVGAGI. Trimming took 6 bases from V and 7 from J, leaving 18 bases between them. The CDR3 is 14 amino acids. Here the CDR3 reads CASSGGGAVGGYTF. The CDR3 DNA reads as TGTGCCAGCAGCGGAGGGGGGGCGGTGGGTGGCTACACCTTC.

In this sample, this clonotype turned up many times. The chain joins TRBV7-6 to TRBJ1-2, with D unclear. CDR1 is SGHVS, CDR2 FNYEAQ, per germline. Trimming cost V 5 bases and J 0 bases, with 7 bases left between them. This CDR3 comprises 13 residues. This CDR3 reads CASSVGTNYGYTF. For the CDR3, the DNA is TGTGCCAGCAGCGTGGGGACTAACTATGGCTACACCTTC.

This clonotype was picked up many times. The genes are TRBV7-3 and TRBJ2-3; 8 bases agree with TRBD1. CDR1 and CDR2 from the germline V gene are SGHTA and FQGTGA. This CDR3 has 13 residues. V dropped 8 bases and J dropped 0; count of bases not matched to a gene: 1. Here the CDR3 reads CASGQGSTDTQYF. CDR3 nucleotides: TGTGCCAGCGGACAGGGAAGCACAGATACGCAGTATTTT.

This clonotype was picked up one time. The chain combines TRBV19 with TRBJ1-5, with D perhaps matching TRBD1 (5 bases). The V end was cut by 6 bases, the J end by 0 bases, with 12 bases between. Germline lookup yields CDR1 LNHDA and CDR2 SQIVND (reference sequence). The CDR3 spans 15 residues. The CDR3 DNA is TGTGCCAGTAGGGACACAGGTCATAGCAATCAGCCCCAGCATTTT. Protein product: CASRDTGHSNQPQHF.

The table lists this clonotype with many counts. The chain employs TRBV30 and TRBJ2-7, with D possibly TRBD2 on 8 matching bases. The CDR3 consists of 16 residues. Germline loops: CDR1 GTSNPN, CDR2 SVGIG (reference sequence). V lost 0 bases and J lost 5, with 20 bases in between. The CDR3 loop is CAWSVAGGQPPNEQYF. CDR3 sequence (DNA): TGTGCCTGGAGTGTCGCGGGGGGACAGCCTCCAAACGAGCAGTACTTC.

This clonotype was counted a few times. This rearrangement joins TRBV12-3 or TRBV12-4 to TRBJ1-5; D call uncertain. V lost 2 bases, J lost 3 bases, and 11 bases lay in between. CDR3 length: 15 residues. The CDR3 nucleotides read TGTGCCAGCAGTTTACGGAGAGGGATCAATCAGCCCCAGCATTTT. It yields the protein CASSLRRGINQPQHF.

Regarding this clonotype: This likely came from a read error, as a far larger clone is one base away. The V call is TRBV6-1, the J call TRBJ2-7; a weak D match, TRBD2 (5 bases). Per the germline V gene, CDR1 is MNHNS and CDR2 is SASEGT. The ends were cut back, 3 bases at V and 2 bases at J, with 11 bases in the middle. The CDR3 sequence is 14 residues long. Here the CDR3 DNA reads TGTGCCAGCAGTGAGGCGGGCTTGACCTACGAGCAGTACTTC. It yields the protein CASSEAGLTYEQYF.

This clonotype was seen at least ten times. This chain uses TRBV20-1 with TRBJ2-7, with D perhaps TRBD1 (6 bases). Between the trimmed V and J ends, which lost 0 bases and 0 bases, there was a span of 15 bases. The CDR3 length is 16 residues. Germline V CDR1 and CDR2: DFQATT, SNEGSKA (reference sequence). CDR3 protein: CSARDPLRGNSYEQYF. The CDR3 DNA is TGCAGTGCTAGAGACCCTTTAAGGGGGAACTCCTACGAGCAGTACTTC.

In its sample, this clonotype was seen many times. The rearrangement joins TRBV7-2 to TRBJ1-6, with D hard to call. The CDR3 consists of 17 residues. The germline gives CDR1 SGHTA, CDR2 FQGNSA. V was cut by 3 bases and J by 0 bases, with 12 bases left in between. The CDR3 loop is CASSLVPKSSYNSPLHF. The CDR3 DNA reads TGTGCCAGCAGCTTGGTGCCCAAGAGCTCCTATAATTCACCCCTCCACTTT. Combining the CDR3 with reference TRBV7-2 and TRBJ1-6 gives the whole variable domain GAGVSQSPSNKVTEKGKDVELRCDPISGHTALYWYRQSLGQGLEFLIYFQGNSAPDKSGLPSDRFSAERTGGSVSTLTIQRTQQEDSAVYLCASSLVPKSSYNSPLHFGNGTRLTVT.

This clonotype was counted many times. This chain connects TRBV11-2 to TRBJ2-2, with 9 bases lining up with TRBD1. This CDR3 has 19 amino acids. Per the germline V gene, CDR1 is SGHAT and CDR2 is FQNNGV. The V and J ends lost 5 bases and 6 bases, in that order; junction bases with no gene match: 19. The CDR3 DNA sequence: TGTGCCAGCAGCCCCCGGGACAGGGTTACATCGTTACTCGCCGGGGAGCTGTTTTTT. Translation: CASSPRDRVTSLLAGELFF.

This clonotype was recorded only once. A far larger clone is a single base away, which makes a read error likely. The CDR3 nucleotides read TGTGCCAGCAATCGGGAAAATGAGCAGTACTTC. Protein product: CASNRENEQYF. The chain recombines TRBV21-1 with TRBJ2-4; TRBD1 is the table's D call and was not checked against the DNA. TRBV21-1 counts as a pseudogene. The CDR3 is 11 amino acids.

Notes on this clonotype: The DNA is left out, because the CDR3 cannot be placed on it with certainty; the CDR3 is given as TCRdb lists it. V is TRBV6-6 and J is TRBJ2-1; the table names TRBD1, a call not compared with the DNA. From its first to its last residue, the CDR3 has 24 amino acids. Germline V gene data show CDR1 as MNHNY and CDR2 as SVGAGI (reference sequence). The CDR3 reads CASSSPGQVPGANVLTFGANEQFF.

This clonotype was observed at least ten times. The chain is built from TRBV12-3 or TRBV12-4 and TRBJ2-2, with D perhaps matching TRBD2 (6 bases). Trimming removed 3 bases at V and 5 bases at J, with 13 bases between. The CDR3 length is 15 residues. CDR3 sequence: CASSFGQEGTGELFF. For the CDR3, the DNA is TGTGCCAGCAGTTTCGGGCAGGAGGGGACCGGGGAGCTGTTTTTT.

This clonotype was seen many times. The chain carries TRBV3-1 and TRBJ2-7; 9 nucleotides agree with TRBD2. Germline V gene sequence: CDR1 LGHDT, CDR2 YNNKEL (reference sequence). The CDR3 covers 16 residues. The junction had 7 bases not matched to a gene; V was cut back by 0 bases and J by 4 bases. The CDR3 DNA reads as TGTGCCAGCAGCCAAGAAGGAAGACTAGCGGTATACGAGCAGTACTTC. Amino acids: CASSQEGRLAVYEQYF.

This clonotype was picked up many times. The chain carries TRBV7-6 and TRBJ2-3; TRBD1 aligns across 9 bases. Trimming took 1 base from V and 0 from J; bases not matched to a gene: 8. Germline-derived CDR1 and CDR2 are SGHVS and FNYEAQ. This CDR3 comprises 18 residues. The CDR3 loop is CASSLGVRQGGSTDTQYF. As DNA, the CDR3 is TGTGCCAGCAGCTTAGGGGTGCGACAGGGGGGAAGCACAGATACGCAGTATTTT.

This chain uses TRBV29-1 with TRBJ2-2, with 9 bases that match TRBD1. The junction had 7 bases not matched to a gene; V was cut back by 3 bases and J by 2 bases. Germline lookup yields CDR1 SQVTM and CDR2 ANQGSEA. The CDR3 is 16 amino acids. CDR3 sequence reads: CSVEDRGFLNTGELFF. The CDR3 nucleotides read TGCAGCGTTGAGGACAGGGGATTTCTCAACACCGGGGAGCTGTTTTTT.

The rearrangement uses TRBV3-1 and TRBJ2-1; 9 bases agree with TRBD1. This CDR3 has 15 amino acids. Germline CDR1 and CDR2: LGHDT and YNNKEL (reference sequence). With V trimmed by 3 bases and J by 6 bases, 6 bases remained unmatched. CDR3 sequence reads: CASSHAGTGSNEQFF. The CDR3 bases are TGTGCCAGCAGCCATGCCGGGACAGGGTCCAATGAGCAGTTCTTC.